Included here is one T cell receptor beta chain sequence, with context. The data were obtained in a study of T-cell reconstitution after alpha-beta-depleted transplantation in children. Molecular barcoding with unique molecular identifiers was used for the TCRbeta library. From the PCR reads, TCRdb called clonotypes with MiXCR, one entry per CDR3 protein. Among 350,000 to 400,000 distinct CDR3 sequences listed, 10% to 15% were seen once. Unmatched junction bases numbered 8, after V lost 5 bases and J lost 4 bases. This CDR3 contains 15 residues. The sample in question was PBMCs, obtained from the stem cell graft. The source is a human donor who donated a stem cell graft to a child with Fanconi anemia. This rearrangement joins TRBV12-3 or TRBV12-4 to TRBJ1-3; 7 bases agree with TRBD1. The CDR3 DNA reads TGTGCCAGCAGTCTGACAGGGCCGCGGGGAAACACCATATATTTT. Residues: CASSLTGPRGNTIYF.